A selection of T cell receptor beta chains follows, all from one sample in a study of blood T cell repertoires in COVID-19. The method was immunoSEQ multiplex PCR; TCRdb's version includes in-frame clones alone and lacks a portion of them. In the table there are about 380,000 clones, about 80% of which are singletons. Source material: peripheral blood. The receptors derive from a human donor with acute or convalescent COVID-19. The donor label of this sample is uncertain. CDR3s leave out the opening cysteine and the closing phenylalanine or tryptophan.

V gene	J gene	CDR3 protein
TRBV14	TRBJ2-3	ASSPLPGLAGTSTDTQY
TRBV18	TRBJ1-2	ASSPDTGVGYT
TRBV27	TRBJ2-7	ASSFREGLRYEQY
TRBV11-2	TRBJ2-7	ASSDRDRPPYEQY
TRBV6-5	TRBJ1-2	ASYSQASAVYGYT
TRBV7-2	TRBJ1-5	ASSRDRMDNQPQH
TRBV3-1/TRBV3-2	TRBJ1-3	ASSQGYSGNTIY
TRBV6-5	TRBJ2-7	ASSRDRVSAYEQY
TRBV28	TRBJ2-2	ASSFRLANTGELF
TRBV6-5	TRBJ1-3	ASSYGRSSGNTIY
TRBV30	TRBJ1-1	AWSAGGPYTEAF
TRBV7-9	TRBJ1-5	ASSFGQGNQPQH
TRBV2	TRBJ2-2	ASSEQGGVRATGELF
TRBV12-3/TRBV12-4	TRBJ2-4	ASSPKNIQY
TRBV7-9	TRBJ2-7	ASTRSGSLLYEQY
TRBV11-2	TRBJ2-7	ASSLSSGGYYEQY
TRBV15	TRBJ2-7	ATSRDNFYEQY
TRBV7-9	TRBJ2-5	ASSHWTLYQETQY
TRBV5-1	TRBJ2-3	ASSLGGRSVDTQY
TRBV19	TRBJ2-1	ASSIGGAGGFYNEQF
TRBV5-5	TRBJ2-7	ASSFGTGSYEQY
TRBV5-6	TRBJ2-6	ASSYPGGAGANVLT
TRBV30	TRBJ2-7	ASWRGSTEQY
TRBV4-1	TRBJ1-1	ASSQGNYRVFAEAF
TRBV3-1/TRBV3-2	TRBJ2-1	ASGRANEQF
TRBV27	TRBJ2-7	ASRASGTGSYEQY
TRBV6-5	TRBJ1-2	ASSLYGREGGYT
TRBV7-9	TRBJ2-7	ASSLPGTGSNEQY
TRBV10-1	TRBJ1-6	ASSAGVNSPLH
TRBV28	TRBJ2-5	ASNRGLETQY
TRBV27	TRBJ1-1	ASSLRENTEAF
TRBV18	TRBJ2-7	ASSPSSYEQY
TRBV19	TRBJ1-1	ASSILRQGGMNTEAF
TRBV6-5	TRBJ1-2	ASSYGGTYGYT
TRBV11-3	TRBJ1-1	ASSSLITGTGPTEAF
TRBV2	TRBJ1-1	ASSVQTYTEAF
TRBV11-2	TRBJ2-7	ASSFAAGGNPYEQY
TRBV4-1	TRBJ2-1	ASSPREGEQF
TRBV21-1	TRBJ2-3	ASSLYKMARGPSSDTQY
TRBV19	TRBJ2-1	ASSTNRGGEQF